This TCR beta chain was captured in a study of blood T cell repertoires in COVID-19. Study information: Samples taken during acute and convalescent COVID-19 were collected in the United States, Italy and Spain.

This clone was counted a few times. Clones were sequenced by immunoSEQ multiplex PCR, and TCRdb holds only the in-frame ones, with some missing. The sample lists approximately 150,000 clones; around 90% were seen once. The clonotype was recovered from a woman aged 45 to 65 with acute or convalescent COVID-19. The sequencing sample was made of peripheral blood.

CDR3 sequence (DNA): TGTGCCATCAGCACCGGGACAGCCGGAAACACCATATATTTT. This codes for CAISTGTAGNTIYF. The V and J genes are TRBV10-3 and TRBJ1-3, with 7 bases that match TRBD1. CDR1 is ENHRY, CDR2 SYGVKD, per germline. The CDR3 runs 14 residues. The V segment lost 6 bases and the J segment 4 bases; nucleotides outside the gene matches: 6.